The entry below describes one T cell receptor (beta chain). Generated by immunoSEQ multiplex PCR, the TCRdb table keeps only in-frame clones and is missing some. This sample carries tens of thousands of clones, around nine tenths of them seen once, and the ten largest clones take 3% to 4%. This record comes from a study of tissue T cells after allogeneic stem cell transplantation. The overall study: Adult allogeneic hematopoietic cell transplant recipients with steroid-refractory graft-versus-host disease were prospectively enrolled for research autopsy.

This TCR was recovered from a woman aged 40 to 75 who later had graft-versus-host disease after an allogeneic stem cell transplant. The source was blood, collected before transplantation.

The CDR3 DNA follows: TGTGCCAGCAGCGTGGAGACAGGAAGACCCCAGCATTTT. Translation: CASSVETGRPQHF. This chain links TRBV9 with TRBJ1-5; D may be TRBD1 (6 bases). The germline V gene encodes CDR1 SGDLS and CDR2 YYNGEE. The CDR3 is 13 residues long. Trimming removed 2 bases at V and 10 bases at J, with 13 bases between.